This T cell receptor (beta chain) was identified in a study of beta chain features in type 1 diabetes. Study-level points and caveats: Insertion counts at VDJ junctions were lower in type 1 diabetes patients, who also showed more deletions there.

Sequenced material consisted of expressed TCRB transcripts (all of the isolated RNA was reverse transcribed). The data were produced by immunoSEQ multiplex PCR, yet TCRdb's version contains in-frame clones alone and is incomplete. The repertoire holds 500,000 to 700,000 clones, with 15% to 18% as singletons. Purities over 95% were achieved in all sorted populations. Notes on this clone: The antigen remains undetermined.

The sequence came from a man aged 18 to 29 in good health. Sequencing was done on a sample of naive CD4+ T cells from blood.

The DNA of the CDR3 is TGTGCCTGGAGTGTGGGACAGGGGGCGGTTGTTGGCTACACCTTC. It translates to CAWSVGQGAVVGYTF. This sequence joins TRBV30 and TRBJ1-2; 12 nucleotides align to TRBD1. With V trimmed by 0 bases and J by 7 bases, 6 bases remained unmatched. Germline V lookup: CDR1 GTSNPN, CDR2 SVGIG (reference sequence). The CDR3 loop spans 15 amino acids. Drawing the rest from reference TRBV30 and TRBJ1-2, the complete variable domain is SQTIHQWPATLVQPVGSPLSLECTVEGTSNPNLYWYRQAAGRGLQLLFYSVGIGQISSEVPQNLSASRPQDRQFILSSKKLLLSDSGFYLCAWSVGQGAVVGYTFGSGTRLTVV.